This entry features one T cell receptor beta chain sequence. Looked up from germline, CDR1 is SEHNR and CDR2 is FQNEAQ (reference sequence). The CDR3 is 13 residues long. Trimming pared 7 bases from V and 4 bases from J, leaving 13 bases between. The participants were between roughly 18 and 100 years old and came from roughly 24 US areas. Participant-reported clinical history was the basis for cohort assignment. These data are taken from a study of blood T cell repertoires in COVID-19. Study context: T cells, B-cell-depleted T cells, or PBMCs supplied cDNA or gDNA.

As originally analysed: Reference gene primer amplification gave estimated nucleated cell counts. Repertoires were generated with immunoSEQ multiplex PCR, while TCRdb's copy carries only in-frame clones and drops some. V and J calls and clone size are as listed in that table; D and trimming were resolved from the DNA. This table has 200,000 or so clones, 80% to 90% appearing once. The chain couples TRBV7-9 to TRBJ1-2; maybe TRBD1 (6 bases). The TCR originated in a woman aged 40 to 50 with acute COVID-19. Sequenced material: PBMCs or T cells enriched from blood (not recorded which). This CDR3 reads CASTRQVAYGYTF. Written as DNA, the CDR3 is TGTGCCAGCACTAGACAGGTAGCCTATGGCTACACCTTC.